This T cell receptor beta chain was observed in a study of blood T cell repertoires in COVID-19. This table comes from immunoSEQ multiplex PCR, and its TCRdb copy is limited to in-frame clones, with some not included. Among about 270,000 clones listed, 80% to 90% were seen once. To note about this clone: Other DNA sequences in this sample translate to the same CDR3.

Specimen: peripheral blood. The TCR was taken from a man at least 80 years old with acute or convalescent COVID-19.

This CDR3 reads CASSLGSGSTDTQYF. The DNA of the CDR3 is TGTGCCAGCAGCTTAGGTTCGGGGAGCACAGATACGCAGTATTTT. The rearrangement links TRBV11-2 to TRBJ2-3, with D perhaps TRBD2 (5 bases). Trimming took off 1 base at V and 0 bases at J, with 8 bases between the two ends. The germline gives CDR1 SGHAT, CDR2 FQNNGV. The CDR3 extends over 15 amino acids.